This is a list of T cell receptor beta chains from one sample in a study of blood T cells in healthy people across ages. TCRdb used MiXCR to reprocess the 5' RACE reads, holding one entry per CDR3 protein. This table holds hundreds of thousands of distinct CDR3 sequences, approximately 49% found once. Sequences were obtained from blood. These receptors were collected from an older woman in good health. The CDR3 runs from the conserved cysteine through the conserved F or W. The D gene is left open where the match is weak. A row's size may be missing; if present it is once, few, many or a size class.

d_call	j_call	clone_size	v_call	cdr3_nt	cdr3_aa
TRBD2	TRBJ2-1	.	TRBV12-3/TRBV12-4	TGTGCCAGCCGGGGACTAGCGGGAAACAATGAGCAGTTCTTC	CASRGLAGNNEQFF
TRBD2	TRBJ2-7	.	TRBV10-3	TGTGCCATCGCTGGGACTACCTCCCACTTGGAGCAGTACTTC	CAIAGTTSHLEQYF
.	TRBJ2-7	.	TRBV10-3	TGTGCCATCAGTGGAGGAGGACACGAGCAGTACTTC	CAISGGGHEQYF
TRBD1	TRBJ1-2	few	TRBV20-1	TGCAGTGCCCTGGGACAGGGGCTTATCACCTTC	CSALGQGLITF
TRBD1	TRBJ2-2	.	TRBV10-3	TGTGCCATCAGGCCCACAGGGGTTCGAACCGGGGAGCTGTTTTTT	CAIRPTGVRTGELFF
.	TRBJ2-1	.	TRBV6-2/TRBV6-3	TGTGCCAGCAGTAAAAGGACTACCCCAGGATACAATGAGCAGTTCTTC	CASSKRTTPGYNEQFF
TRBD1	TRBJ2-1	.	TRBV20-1	TGCAGTGCTAGAGATCTCCGGGACAGGGGCTACAATGAGCAGTTCTTC	CSARDLRDRGYNEQFF
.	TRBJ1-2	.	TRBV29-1	TGCAGCGTTATTGACAGGCTTTATGGCTACACCTTC	CSVIDRLYGYTF
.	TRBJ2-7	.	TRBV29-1	TGCAGCGTTGCACTGACTGAGCAGTACTTC	CSVALTEQYF
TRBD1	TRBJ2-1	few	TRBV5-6	TGTGCCAGCAGCCCCGGGACAGGGTCGACCTCCTACAATGAGCAGTTCTTC	CASSPGTGSTSYNEQFF
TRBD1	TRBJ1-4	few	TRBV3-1	TGTGCCAGCAGCCCCCGGACAGGGTCAGGGGAAAAACTGTTTTTT	CASSPRTGSGEKLFF
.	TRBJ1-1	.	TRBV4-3	TGCGCCAGCAGCCAAGATCCACACCCGAACACTGAAGCTTTCTTT	CASSQDPHPNTEAFF
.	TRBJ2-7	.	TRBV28	TGTGCCAGCAGCTCTTCCGGGGCAGGGCTAACCTACGAGCAGTACTTC	CASSSSGAGLTYEQYF
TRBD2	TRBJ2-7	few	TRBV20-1	TGCAGTGCTAACCCTCCTAGCGGCCGCTCCTACGAGCAGTACTTC	CSANPPSGRSYEQYF
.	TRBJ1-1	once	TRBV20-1	TGCAGTGCTAGAGATCCGTCCCTAAGGGGTAGAGCTTTCTTT	CSARDPSLRGRAFF
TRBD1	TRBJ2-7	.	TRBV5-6	TGTGCCAGCAGCCTTCCGGGACAGGGTAACGGTGAGCAGTACTTC	CASSLPGQGNGEQYF
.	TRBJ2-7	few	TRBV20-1	TGCAGGGATAACAGGGGAGGGAACCTTTACGAGCAGTACTTC	CRDNRGGNLYEQYF
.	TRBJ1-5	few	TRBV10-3	TGTGCCATCAGTGGGGGGCGGCAGCCCCAGCATTTT	CAISGGRQPQHF
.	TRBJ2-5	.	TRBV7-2	TGTGCCAGCAGCCCTCCAGGTTCCGGAGGGGGGCAGTACTTC	CASSPPGSGGGQYF
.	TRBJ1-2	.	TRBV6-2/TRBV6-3	TGTGCCAGCAGTTATGTGCCGCGGGTGATTTATGGCTGCACCTTC	CASSYVPRVIYGCTF
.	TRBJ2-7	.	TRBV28	TGTGCCAGCAGTTTTTTTCCCGGTGGGGGCCCCTACGAGCAGTACTTC	CASSFFPGGGPYEQYF
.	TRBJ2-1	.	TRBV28	TGTGCCAGCAGTTTAAGACCCGGGTTCGGGTACAATGAGCAGTTCTTC	CASSLRPGFGYNEQFF
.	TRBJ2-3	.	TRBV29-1	TGCAGCGTTGAAGGGGCGACACGCACAGATACGCAGTATTTT	CSVEGATRTDTQYF
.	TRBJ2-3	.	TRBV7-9	TGTGCCAGCACCCCTTCAGGGGCCCCTAATACGCAGTATTTT	CASTPSGAPNTQYF
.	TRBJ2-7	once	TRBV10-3	TGTGTCATCAGTCGGGACGGGATAGCCTACGAGCAGTACTTC	CVISRDGIAYEQYF
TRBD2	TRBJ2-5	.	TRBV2	TGTGCCAGCAGTGTGGGGGGGGTCTACCAAGAGACCCAGTACTTC	CASSVGGVYQETQYF
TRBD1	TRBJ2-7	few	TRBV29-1	TGCAGCGCCGACAGGGCCGGCGAGCAGTACTTC	CSADRAGEQYF
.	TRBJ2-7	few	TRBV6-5	TGTGCCAGCAAAAGCACACCTACTTCGAGCTCCTACGAGCAGTACTTC	CASKSTPTSSSYEQYF
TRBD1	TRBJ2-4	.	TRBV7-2	TGTGCCAGCAGCTTGGGAGGACAGGGGGGAAACATTCAGTACTTC	CASSLGGQGGNIQYF
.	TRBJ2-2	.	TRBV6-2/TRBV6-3	TGTGCCAGCAGCCTACAGGGATTCGGGGAGCTGTTTTTT	CASSLQGFGELFF
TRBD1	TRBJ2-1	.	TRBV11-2	TGTGCCAGCAGCCACCCGACAGGGGTGACGGGGAGCTCCTACAATGAGCAGTTCTTC	CASSHPTGVTGSSYNEQFF
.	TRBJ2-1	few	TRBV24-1	TGTGCCACTTCAGGGGCAGGGGCGCAGAATGAGCAGTTCTTC	CATSGAGAQNEQFF
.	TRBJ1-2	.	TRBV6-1	TGTGCCAGCAGTGAAGGGAAGGGGGTCAGAGCTAACTATGGCTACACCTTC	CASSEGKGVRANYGYTF
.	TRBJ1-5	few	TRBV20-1	TGCAGTGCTAGAGAGTGGACCGACAATCAGCCCCAGCATTTT	CSAREWTDNQPQHF